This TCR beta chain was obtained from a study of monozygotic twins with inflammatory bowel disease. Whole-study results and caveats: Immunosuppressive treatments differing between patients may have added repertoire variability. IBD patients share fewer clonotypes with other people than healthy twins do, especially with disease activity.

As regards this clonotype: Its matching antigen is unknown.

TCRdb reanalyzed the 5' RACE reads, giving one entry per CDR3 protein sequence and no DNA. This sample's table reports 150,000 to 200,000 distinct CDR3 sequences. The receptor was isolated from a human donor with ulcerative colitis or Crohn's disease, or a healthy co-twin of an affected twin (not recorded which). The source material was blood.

The CDR3 protein is CASSANVNGPLHF. The chain is built from TRBV11-2 and TRBJ1-6. CDR1 and CDR2 from the germline V gene are SGHAT and FQNNGV. This CDR3 spans 13 amino acids.